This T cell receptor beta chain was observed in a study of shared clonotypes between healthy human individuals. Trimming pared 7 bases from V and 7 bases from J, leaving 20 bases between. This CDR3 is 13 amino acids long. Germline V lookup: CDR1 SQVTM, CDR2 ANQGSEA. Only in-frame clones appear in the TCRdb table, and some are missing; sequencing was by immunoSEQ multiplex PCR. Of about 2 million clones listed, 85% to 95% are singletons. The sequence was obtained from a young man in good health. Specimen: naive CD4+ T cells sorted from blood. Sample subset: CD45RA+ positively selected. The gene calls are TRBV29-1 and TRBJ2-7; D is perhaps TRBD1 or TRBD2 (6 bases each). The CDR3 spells CSARTGAQVEQYF. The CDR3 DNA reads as TGCAGCGCCCGAACGGGGGCGCAGGTAGAGCAGTACTTC.